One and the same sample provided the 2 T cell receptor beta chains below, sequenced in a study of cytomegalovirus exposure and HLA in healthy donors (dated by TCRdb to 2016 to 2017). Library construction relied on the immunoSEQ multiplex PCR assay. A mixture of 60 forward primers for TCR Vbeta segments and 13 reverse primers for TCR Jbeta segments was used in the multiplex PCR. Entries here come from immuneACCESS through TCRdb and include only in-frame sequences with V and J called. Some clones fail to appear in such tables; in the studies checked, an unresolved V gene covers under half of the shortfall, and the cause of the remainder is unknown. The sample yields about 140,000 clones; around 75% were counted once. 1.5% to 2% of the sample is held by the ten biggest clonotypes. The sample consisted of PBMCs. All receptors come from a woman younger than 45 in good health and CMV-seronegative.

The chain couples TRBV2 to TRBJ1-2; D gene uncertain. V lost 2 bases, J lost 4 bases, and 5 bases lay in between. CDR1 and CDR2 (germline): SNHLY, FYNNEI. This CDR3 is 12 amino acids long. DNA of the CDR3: TGTGCCAGCAGTGAAAGACTCTATGGCTACACCTTC. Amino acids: CASSERLYGYTF.

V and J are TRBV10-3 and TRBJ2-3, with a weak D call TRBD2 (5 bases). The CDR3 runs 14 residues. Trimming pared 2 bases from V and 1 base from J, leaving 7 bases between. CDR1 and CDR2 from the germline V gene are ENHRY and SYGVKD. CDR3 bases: TGTGCCATCAGTGAGCTAGCAGGCACAGATACGCAGTATTTT. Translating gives CAISELAGTDTQYF.